One sample yielded the 7 T cell receptor beta chains listed below, sequenced in a study of cytomegalovirus exposure and HLA in healthy donors. Amplification used 60 Vbeta primers and 13 Jbeta primers. Produced via immunoSEQ multiplex PCR; TCRdb's table is partial and in-frame only. The repertoire holds about 100,000 clones, with roughly 80% as singletons. The sample was PBMCs. Receptors originate from a woman aged 55-69 years in good health and CMV-seronegative.

This clone was counted a single time. CDR3 sequence reads: CAIRGTANTEAFF. CDR3 bases: TGTGCCATCAGGGGGACAGCGAACACTGAAGCTTTCTTT. J is TRBJ1-1 and V is TRBV10-3; 7 nucleotides align to TRBD1. Germline assignment: CDR1 ENHRY and CDR2 SYGVKD. The CDR3 contains 13 residues. J was trimmed by 1 base and V by 6 bases; bases with no gene match: 2.

The rearrangement uses TRBV18 and TRBJ2-5; perhaps TRBD1 as D (5 bases). The ends were cut back, 1 base at V and 2 bases at J, with 11 bases in the middle. This CDR3 is built from 15 residues. Germline CDR1 reads KGHSH; CDR2 reads LQKENI. CDR3 coding DNA: TGTGCCAGCTCACCACGGGTACAGGTTCAAGAGACCCAGTACTTC. Its translation is CASSPRVQVQETQYF.

The chain joins TRBV6-6 to TRBJ2-6; 10 nucleotides agree with TRBD1. The CDR3 extends over 15 amino acids. Looked up from germline, CDR1 is MNHNY and CDR2 is SVGAGI (reference sequence). The J segment lost 8 bases and the V segment lost 6 bases, leaving 7 bases of the junction unmatched. This CDR3 reads CASSTGTGDSNVLTF. CDR3 coding DNA: TGTGCCAGCAGCACCGGGACAGGGGATTCCAACGTCCTGACTTTC.

This chain joins TRBV29-1 and TRBJ2-7; D is uncertain. V dropped 4 bases and J dropped 0 bases, with 7 bases sitting between them. Germline V CDR1 and CDR2: SQVTM, ANQGSEA. The CDR3 is made up of 12 amino acids. The CDR3 spells CSVVESSYEQYF. The CDR3 region has the DNA TGCAGCGTTGTAGAGAGCTCCTACGAGCAGTACTTC.

The chain combines TRBV30 with TRBJ2-7; 9 bases fit TRBD1. This CDR3 has 16 amino acids. In germline, CDR1 is GTSNPN, CDR2 SVGIG (reference sequence). The junction had 13 bases not matched to a gene; V was cut back by 3 bases and J by 4 bases. The CDR3 nucleotides read TGTGCCTGGAGAGGGGACCACAGGGGGCAATGGTACGAGCAGTACTTC. It translates to CAWRGDHRGQWYEQYF.

The chain uses TRBV18 and TRBJ2-1; D remains unclear. Trimming pared 3 bases from V and 0 bases from J, leaving 3 bases between. Germline V gene lookup returns CDR1 KGHSH and CDR2 LQKENI. This CDR3 has 13 residues. CDR3 sequence reads: CASSPSSYNEQFF. DNA of the CDR3: TGTGCCAGCTCACCTAGCTCCTACAATGAGCAGTTCTTC.

The genes are TRBV6-6 and TRBJ2-7; 7 nucleotides align to TRBD2. With 5 bases clipped from V and 0 bases from J, the junction kept 7 bases outside the gene matches. Germline-derived CDR1 and CDR2 are MNHNY and SVGAGI (reference sequence). The CDR3 runs 15 residues. CDR3 sequence: CASSNGRGFSYEQYF. The CDR3 bases are TGTGCCAGCAGTAACGGGCGGGGGTTCTCCTACGAGCAGTACTTC.